This T cell receptor (beta chain) was sequenced during a study of blood T cell repertoires in COVID-19. About the research overall: The United States, Italy and Spain were the sources of the acute and convalescent COVID-19 samples. Sources were T cells, B-cell-depleted T cells, or PBMCs; the material itself was cDNA or gDNA.

Participants were aged roughly 18 to 100 years from around 24 US areas. This table comes from immunoSEQ multiplex PCR, and its TCRdb copy is limited to in-frame clones, with some not included. The data contain just over 300,000 clones, about nine tenths of them singletons. The germline V gene has CDR1 KGHDR and CDR2 SFDVKD. The CDR3 sequence is 14 residues long. Germline trimming cut 6 bases from V and 4 bases from J; bases unmatched to any gene: 5. The rearrangement joins TRBV24-1 to TRBJ2-5; 9 bases line up with TRBD2. Sequenced input: PBMCs or T cells enriched from blood (not recorded which). The TCR sequence derives from a woman in her forties who had recovered from COVID-19. CDR3 amino acids: CATSRSGGSETQYF. CDR3 in DNA: TGTGCCACCAGTCGGAGCGGGGGGTCAGAGACCCAGTACTTC.